These T cell receptor beta chains were read from a single sample in a study of cytomegalovirus exposure and HLA in healthy donors. Assay used: immunoSEQ multiplex PCR; TCRdb lists only in-frame clones, some missing. The sample lists some 170,000 clones, approximately 87% seen once, with roughly 5.7% in the top ten. Sample: PBMCs. The receptors here all came from a woman in her 30s in good health and CMV-seronegative. Both conserved end residues are part of each CDR3. A D gene is named only where the DNA matches it firmly. Clone size appears in some rows only: once, few, many, or a class for an expanded clone.

v_call	clone_size	j_call	d_call	cdr3_aa	cdr3_nt
TRBV7-9	.	TRBJ2-1	TRBD2	CASSLVTSDRSYNEQFF	TGTGCCAGCAGCTTAGTGACTAGCGATCGCTCCTACAATGAGCAGTTCTTC
TRBV5-1	once	TRBJ2-2	.	CASAIQGLGGTGELFF	TGCGCCAGCGCGATACAGGGCTTGGGGGGCACCGGGGAGCTGTTTTTT
TRBV4-3	.	TRBJ1-3	TRBD1	CASSQEDRLVGTIYF	TGCGCCAGCAGCCAAGAGGACAGGTTGGTTGGCACCATATATTTT
TRBV9	.	TRBJ2-2	.	CASSMTGELFF	TGTGCCAGCAGTATGACCGGGGAGCTGTTTTTT
TRBV7-8	.	TRBJ2-7	.	CASSLDQNEQYF	TGTGCCAGCAGCTTAGATCAGAACGAGCAGTACTTC
TRBV30	.	TRBJ1-4	.	CAWSPPLSSEKLFF	TGTGCCTGGAGCCCCCCCCTCAGTAGTGAAAAACTGTTTTTT
TRBV6-6	once	TRBJ1-1	TRBD1	CASSTVPQGANAFF	TGTGCCAGCAGTACGGTACCACAGGGGGCGAATGCTTTCTTT
TRBV7-9	.	TRBJ2-7	.	CASSLADRSYEQYF	TGTGCCAGCAGCTTAGCGGACAGATCCTACGAGCAGTACTTC
TRBV29-1	.	TRBJ2-7	.	CSVGKGGIPYEQYF	TGCAGCGTTGGGAAAGGTGGGATCCCCTACGAGCAGTACTTC
TRBV6-6	.	TRBJ2-7	.	CASSNYMGEQYF	TGTGCCAGCAGTAACTACATGGGCGAGCAGTACTTC
TRBV27	.	TRBJ2-3	TRBD1	CASSLKGAWNTQYF	TGTGCCAGCAGTCTAAAGGGGGCATGGAATACGCAGTATTTT
TRBV27	.	TRBJ1-1	TRBD1	CASSFGDRGLNTEAFF	TGTGCCAGCAGTTTTGGTGACAGGGGGCTGAACACTGAAGCTTTCTTT
TRBV7-9	once	TRBJ2-3	.	CASSPAGTDTQYF	TGTGCCAGCAGCCCCGCCGGCACAGATACGCAGTATTTT
TRBV11-2	once	TRBJ1-5	.	CASSLGSNQPQHF	TGTGCCAGCAGCTTAGGGTCTAATCAGCCCCAGCATTTT
TRBV7-9	.	TRBJ2-7	.	CASSLGSFVQATEQYF	TGTGCCAGCAGCTTAGGTTCTTTCGTTCAGGCCACCGAGCAGTACTTC
TRBV4-3	.	TRBJ2-5	.	CASSQDLRETQYF	TGCGCCAGCAGCCAAGATCTGAGGGAGACCCAGTACTTC
TRBV27	.	TRBJ2-1	.	CASSFRTVSGINEQFF	TGTGCCAGCAGTTTTCGGACAGTCTCGGGGATCAATGAGCAGTTCTTC
TRBV4-3	once	TRBJ1-1	.	CASSQDLMGDTEAFF	TGCGCCAGCAGCCAAGACCTTATGGGTGATACAGAAGCTTTCTTT
TRBV2	.	TRBJ2-5	TRBD2	CASRRRTSGRASQETQYF	TGTGCCAGCAGACGCCGGACTAGCGGGAGGGCCTCCCAAGAGACCCAGTACTTC
TRBV29-1	few	TRBJ2-5	.	CSATKLGPETQYF	TGCAGCGCCACCAAACTAGGACCGGAGACCCAGTACTTC
TRBV27	.	TRBJ2-5	TRBD2	CASRTREGRRETQYF	TGTGCCAGCAGGACCCGGGAGGGCCGACGAGAGACCCAGTACTTC
TRBV2	.	TRBJ1-1	.	CASRRATEHLNTEAFF	TGTGCCAGCAGACGGGCGACGGAGCACTTGAACACTGAAGCTTTCTTT
TRBV18	.	TRBJ1-4	.	CASSRRTASTNEKLFF	TGTGCCAGCTCACGACGGACAGCATCAACTAATGAAAAACTGTTTTTT
TRBV5-4	.	TRBJ1-1	.	CASSVDPITVAFF	TGTGCCAGCAGCGTGGATCCCATCACGGTGGCTTTCTTT
TRBV5-1	.	TRBJ1-5	TRBD1	CASITRKGGGQPQHF	TGCGCCAGCATCACTCGTAAAGGGGGCGGTCAGCCCCAGCATTTT
TRBV6-5	.	TRBJ1-3	.	CASRDTGNSGNTIYF	TGTGCCAGCAGGGATACAGGGAACTCTGGAAACACCATATATTTT
TRBV7-2	.	TRBJ2-1	.	CASSRGAGLYNEQFF	TGTGCCAGCAGCCGAGGGGCGGGCCTATACAATGAGCAGTTCTTC
TRBV5-4	.	TRBJ1-1	.	CASSLPTYGRTNTEAFF	TGTGCCAGCAGCTTGCCCACTTACGGACGGACGAACACTGAAGCTTTCTTT
TRBV27	.	TRBJ2-3	TRBD1	CASSLDRGSTDTQYF	TGTGCCAGCAGTCTGGACAGGGGAAGCACAGATACGCAGTATTTT
TRBV27	.	TRBJ2-3	.	CASSLFSQRTDTQYF	TGTGCCAGCAGTTTATTTTCTCAGCGCACAGATACGCAGTATTTT
TRBV7-9	.	TRBJ2-3	.	CASSFQGLTDTQYF	TGTGCCAGCAGCTTCCAGGGGTTGACAGATACGCAGTATTTT
TRBV11-2	.	TRBJ1-1	.	CASSLAGTEAFF	TGTGCCAGCAGCTTAGCAGGGACCGAAGCTTTCTTT
TRBV5-1	.	TRBJ1-2	TRBD1	CASSLGEDRVVNYGYTF	TGCGCCAGCAGCTTGGGGGAGGACAGGGTCGTTAACTATGGCTACACCTTC
TRBV19	.	TRBJ1-5	TRBD1	CASSAFWDSSNQPQHF	TGTGCCAGTAGCGCTTTTTGGGACAGCAGCAATCAGCCCCAGCATTTT
TRBV18	.	TRBJ2-2	TRBD1	CATSWDRGAGELFF	TGTGCCACCTCATGGGACAGGGGAGCCGGGGAGCTGTTTTTT
TRBV19	.	TRBJ2-7	TRBD2	CASSGTSGSSYEQYF	TGTGCCAGTAGTGGGACTAGCGGTAGCTCCTACGAGCAGTACTTC
TRBV28	.	TRBJ2-3	.	CASSLGGTDTQYF	TGTGCCAGCAGTCTCGGAGGAACAGATACGCAGTATTTT